This T cell receptor (beta chain) was observed in a study of shared clonotypes between healthy human individuals. J lost 4 bases, V lost 0 bases, and 8 bases had no gene match. The CDR3 is made up of 16 amino acids. Germline CDR1 is LGHNA and CDR2 is YNFKEQ. Some clones are missing from TCRdb's copy, which holds only in-frame ones; the method was immunoSEQ multiplex PCR. The table has approximately 650,000 clones, roughly 96% seen once; the top ten hold around 0.11%. CD45RO-negative, CCR7-positively selected cells formed the naive CD8 fraction, excluding terminally differentiated effector memory CD45RA+ cells.

Sequencing used naive CD8+ T cells sorted from blood. This sequence originates from a woman aged 25-40 years in good health. The rearrangement links TRBV4-2 to TRBJ1-1; 7 bases are a match to TRBD1. CDR3 bases: TGTGCCAGCAGCCAAGAAGACCTACAGGGGCTCACTGAAGCTTTCTTT. Translated, it gives CASSQEDLQGLTEAFF.